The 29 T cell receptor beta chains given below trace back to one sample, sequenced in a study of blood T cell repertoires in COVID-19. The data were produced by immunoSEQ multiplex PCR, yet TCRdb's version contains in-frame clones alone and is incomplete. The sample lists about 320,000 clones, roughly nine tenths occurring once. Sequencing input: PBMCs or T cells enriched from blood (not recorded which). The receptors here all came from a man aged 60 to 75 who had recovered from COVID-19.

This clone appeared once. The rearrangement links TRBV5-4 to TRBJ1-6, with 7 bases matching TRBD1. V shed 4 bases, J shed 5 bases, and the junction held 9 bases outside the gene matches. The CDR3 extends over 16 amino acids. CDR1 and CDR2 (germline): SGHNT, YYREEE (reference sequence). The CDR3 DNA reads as TGTGCCAGCAGCCCCAGACAGGGCCGGGATAATTCACCCCTCCACTTT. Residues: CASSPRQGRDNSPLHF.

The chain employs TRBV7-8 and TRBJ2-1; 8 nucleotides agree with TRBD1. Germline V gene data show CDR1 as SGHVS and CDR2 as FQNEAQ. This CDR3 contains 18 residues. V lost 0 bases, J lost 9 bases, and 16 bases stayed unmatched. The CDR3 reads CASSLATGGTGVAVEQFF. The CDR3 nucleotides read TGTGCCAGCAGCTTAGCCACAGGCGGGACAGGTGTTGCTGTTGAGCAGTTCTTC.

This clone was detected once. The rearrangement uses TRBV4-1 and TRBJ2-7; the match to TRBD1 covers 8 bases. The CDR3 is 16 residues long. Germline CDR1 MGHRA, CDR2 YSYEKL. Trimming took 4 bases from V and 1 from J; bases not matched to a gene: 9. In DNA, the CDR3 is TGCGCCAGCAGCCTGACAGGGGACCGATCTTCCTACGAGCAGTACTTC. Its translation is CASSLTGDRSSYEQYF.

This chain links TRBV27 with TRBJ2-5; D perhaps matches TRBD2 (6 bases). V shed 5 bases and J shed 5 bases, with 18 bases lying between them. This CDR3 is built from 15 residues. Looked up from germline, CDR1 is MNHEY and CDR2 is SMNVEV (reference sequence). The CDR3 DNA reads TGTGCCAGCAGTAAGTTGTCGGCGGGGCAGGAGACCCAGTACTTC. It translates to CASSKLSAGQETQYF.

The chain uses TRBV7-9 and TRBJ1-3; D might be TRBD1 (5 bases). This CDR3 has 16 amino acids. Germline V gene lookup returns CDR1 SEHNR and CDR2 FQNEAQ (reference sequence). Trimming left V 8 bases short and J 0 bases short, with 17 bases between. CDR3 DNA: TGTGCCAGCTCTCCTCTGGACACGAGCTCTGGAAACACCATATATTTT. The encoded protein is CASSPLDTSSGNTIYF.

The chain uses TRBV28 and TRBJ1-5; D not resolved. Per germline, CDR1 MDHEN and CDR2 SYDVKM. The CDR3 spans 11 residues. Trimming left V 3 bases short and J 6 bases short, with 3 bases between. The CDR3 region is CASSFGQPQHF. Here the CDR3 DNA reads TGTGCCAGCAGTTTCGGTCAGCCCCAGCATTTT.

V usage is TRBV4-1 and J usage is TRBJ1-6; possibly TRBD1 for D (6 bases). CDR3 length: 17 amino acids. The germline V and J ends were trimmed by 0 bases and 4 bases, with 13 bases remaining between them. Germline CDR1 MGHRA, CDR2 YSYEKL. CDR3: CASSQEVTGNYNSPLHF. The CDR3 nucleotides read TGCGCCAGCAGCCAAGAGGTAACAGGGAATTATAATTCACCCCTCCACTTT.

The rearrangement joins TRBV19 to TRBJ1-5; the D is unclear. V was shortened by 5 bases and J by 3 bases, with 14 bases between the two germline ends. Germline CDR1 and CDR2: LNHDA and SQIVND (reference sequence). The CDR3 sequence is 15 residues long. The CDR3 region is CASSPRAHDNQPQHF. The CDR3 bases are TGTGCCAGTAGTCCAAGAGCTCATGACAATCAGCCCCAGCATTTT. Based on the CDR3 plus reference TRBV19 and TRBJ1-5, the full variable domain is DGGITQSPKYLFRKEGQNVTLSCEQNLNHDAMYWYRQDPGQGLRLIYYSQIVNDFQKGDIAEGYSVSREKKESFPLTVTSAQKNPTAFYLCASSPRAHDNQPQHFGDGTRLSIL.

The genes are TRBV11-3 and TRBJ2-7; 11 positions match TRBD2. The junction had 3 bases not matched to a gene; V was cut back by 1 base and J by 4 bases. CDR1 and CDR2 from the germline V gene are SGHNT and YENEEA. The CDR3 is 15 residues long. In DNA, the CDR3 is TGTGCCAGCAGCTTAGCGACTAGCGGGGCGTACGAGCAGTACTTC. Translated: CASSLATSGAYEQYF.

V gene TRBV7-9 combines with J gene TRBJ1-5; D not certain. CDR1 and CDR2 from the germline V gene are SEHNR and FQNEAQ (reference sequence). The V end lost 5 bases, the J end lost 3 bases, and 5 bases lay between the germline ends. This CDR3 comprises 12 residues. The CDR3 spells CASSRDNQPQHF. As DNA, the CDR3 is TGTGCCAGCAGCCGAGACAATCAGCCCCAGCATTTT.

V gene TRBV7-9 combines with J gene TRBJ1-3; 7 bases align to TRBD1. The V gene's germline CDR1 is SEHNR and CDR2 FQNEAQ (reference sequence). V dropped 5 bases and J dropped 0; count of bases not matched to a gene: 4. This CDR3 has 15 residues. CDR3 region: CASSNRDSSGNTIYF. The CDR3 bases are TGTGCCAGCAGCAACCGGGACAGCTCTGGAAACACCATATATTTT. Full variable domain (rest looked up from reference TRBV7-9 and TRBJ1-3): DTGVSQNPRHKITKRGQNVTFRCDPISEHNRLYWYRQTLGQGPEFLTYFQNEAQLEKSRLLSDRFSAERPKGSFSTLEIQRTEQGDSAMYLCASSNRDSSGNTIYFGEGSWLTVV.

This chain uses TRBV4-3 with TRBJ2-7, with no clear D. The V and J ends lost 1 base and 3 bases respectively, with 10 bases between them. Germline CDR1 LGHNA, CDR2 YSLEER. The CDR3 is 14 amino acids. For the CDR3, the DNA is TGCGCCAGCAGCCAAGTTGCGACGGGCTACGAGCAGTACTTC. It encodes CASSQVATGYEQYF.

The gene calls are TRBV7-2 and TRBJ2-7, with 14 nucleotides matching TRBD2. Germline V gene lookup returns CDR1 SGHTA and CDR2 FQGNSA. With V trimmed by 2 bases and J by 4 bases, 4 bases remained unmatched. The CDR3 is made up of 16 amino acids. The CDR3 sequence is CASSLKTSGRGYEQYF. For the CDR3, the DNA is TGTGCCAGCAGCTTAAAGACTAGCGGGAGGGGGTACGAGCAGTACTTC. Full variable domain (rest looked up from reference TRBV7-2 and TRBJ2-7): GAGVSQSPSNKVTEKGKDVELRCDPISGHTALYWYRQSLGQGLEFLIYFQGNSAPDKSGLPSDRFSAERTGGSVSTLTIQRTQQEDSAVYLCASSLKTSGRGYEQYFGPGTRLTVT.

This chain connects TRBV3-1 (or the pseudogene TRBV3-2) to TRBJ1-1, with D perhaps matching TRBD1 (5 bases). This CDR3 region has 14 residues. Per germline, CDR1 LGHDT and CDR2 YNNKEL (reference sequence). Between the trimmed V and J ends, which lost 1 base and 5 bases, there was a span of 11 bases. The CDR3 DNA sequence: TGTGCCAGCAGCCAAGTGGGGGGACGGACTGAAGCTTTCTTT. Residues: CASSQVGGRTEAFF.

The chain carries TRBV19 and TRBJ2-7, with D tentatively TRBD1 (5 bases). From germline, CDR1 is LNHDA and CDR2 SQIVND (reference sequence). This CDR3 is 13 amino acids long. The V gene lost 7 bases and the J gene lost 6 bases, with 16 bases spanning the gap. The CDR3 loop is CASTPGRVSEQYF. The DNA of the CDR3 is TGTGCCAGTACCCCAGGGCGTGTATCCGAGCAGTACTTC.

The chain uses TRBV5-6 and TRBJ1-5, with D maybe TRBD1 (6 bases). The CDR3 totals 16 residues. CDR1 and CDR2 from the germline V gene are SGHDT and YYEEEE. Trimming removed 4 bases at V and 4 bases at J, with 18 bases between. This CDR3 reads CASSPGKGRGNQPQHF. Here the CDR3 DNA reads TGTGCCAGCAGCCCCGGCAAAGGCAGGGGTAATCAGCCCCAGCATTTT.

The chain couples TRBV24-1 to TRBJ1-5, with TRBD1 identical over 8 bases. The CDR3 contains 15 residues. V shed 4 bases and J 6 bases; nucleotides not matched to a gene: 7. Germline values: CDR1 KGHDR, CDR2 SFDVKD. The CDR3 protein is CATSDPGQGGQPQHF. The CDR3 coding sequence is TGTGCCACCAGTGACCCTGGACAGGGCGGTCAGCCCCAGCATTTT.

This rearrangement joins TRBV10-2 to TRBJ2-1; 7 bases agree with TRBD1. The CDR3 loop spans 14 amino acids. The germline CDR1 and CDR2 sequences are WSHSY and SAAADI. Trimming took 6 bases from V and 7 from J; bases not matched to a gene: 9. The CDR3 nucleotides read TGCGCCAGCAGATCCAGGGGGTCGGGTAATGAGCAGTTCTTC. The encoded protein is CASRSRGSGNEQFF.

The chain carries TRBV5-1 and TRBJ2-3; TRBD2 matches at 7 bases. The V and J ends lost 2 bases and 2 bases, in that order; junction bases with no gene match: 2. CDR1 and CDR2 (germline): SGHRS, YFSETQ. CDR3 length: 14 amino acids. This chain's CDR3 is CASSLLANTDTQYF. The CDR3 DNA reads TGCGCCAGCAGCTTACTAGCGAACACAGATACGCAGTATTTT.

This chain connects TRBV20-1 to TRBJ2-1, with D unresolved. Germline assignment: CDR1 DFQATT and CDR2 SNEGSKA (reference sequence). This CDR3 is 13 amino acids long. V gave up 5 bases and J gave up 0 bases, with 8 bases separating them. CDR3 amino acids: CSARASSYNEQFF. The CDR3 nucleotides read TGCAGTGCTCGTGCTAGCTCCTACAATGAGCAGTTCTTC.

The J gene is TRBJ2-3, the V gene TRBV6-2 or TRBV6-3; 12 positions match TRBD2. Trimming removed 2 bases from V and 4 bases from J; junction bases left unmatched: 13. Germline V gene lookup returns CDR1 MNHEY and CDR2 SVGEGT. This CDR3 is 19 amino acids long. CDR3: CASSYDLTSGGGDPDTQYF. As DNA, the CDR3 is TGTGCCAGCAGTTACGATCTGACTAGCGGGGGCGGAGACCCAGATACGCAGTATTTT.

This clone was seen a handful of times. For the CDR3, the DNA is TGTGCCAGCTCACCTACCTCAGGGGAAGAGACCCAGTACTTC. Its protein product is CASSPTSGEETQYF. The chain joins TRBV18 to TRBJ2-5; perhaps TRBD1 as D (6 bases). CDR1 is KGHSH and CDR2 is LQKENI in the germline V gene. The V and J ends lost 3 bases and 3 bases respectively, with 11 bases between them. This CDR3 has 14 amino acids.

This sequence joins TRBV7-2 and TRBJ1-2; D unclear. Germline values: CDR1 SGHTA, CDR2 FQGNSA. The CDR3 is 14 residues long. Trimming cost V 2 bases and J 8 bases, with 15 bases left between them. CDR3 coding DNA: TGTGCCAGCAGCTTATACGGAGACCCTAGAGGCTACACCTTC. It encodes CASSLYGDPRGYTF. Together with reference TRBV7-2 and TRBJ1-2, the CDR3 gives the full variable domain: GAGVSQSPSNKVTEKGKDVELRCDPISGHTALYWYRQSLGQGLEFLIYFQGNSAPDKSGLPSDRFSAERTGGSVSTLTIQRTQQEDSAVYLCASSLYGDPRGYTFGSGTRLTVV.

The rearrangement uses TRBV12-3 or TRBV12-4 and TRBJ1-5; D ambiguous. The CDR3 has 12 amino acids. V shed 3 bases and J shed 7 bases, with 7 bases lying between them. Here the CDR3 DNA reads TGTGCCAGCAGTTTCGGTCGGCAGCCCCAGCATTTT. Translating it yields CASSFGRQPQHF.

The CDR3 is CASSSPGHITEAFF. CDR3 coding DNA: TGTGCCAGCAGCTCTCCGGGACATATCACTGAAGCTTTCTTT. This chain joins TRBV11-2 and TRBJ1-1; a possible D gene is TRBD1 (6 bases). V shed 4 bases and J shed 4 bases, with 13 bases lying between them. The CDR3 has 14 residues. Germline CDR1 reads SGHAT; CDR2 reads FQNNGV. The whole variable domain, filled in from reference TRBV11-2 and TRBJ1-1, reads EAGVAQSPRYKIIEKRQSVAFWCNPISGHATLYWYQQILGQGPKLLIQFQNNGVVDDSQLPKDRFSAERLKGVDSTLKIQPAKLEDSAVYLCASSSPGHITEAFFGQGTRLTVV.

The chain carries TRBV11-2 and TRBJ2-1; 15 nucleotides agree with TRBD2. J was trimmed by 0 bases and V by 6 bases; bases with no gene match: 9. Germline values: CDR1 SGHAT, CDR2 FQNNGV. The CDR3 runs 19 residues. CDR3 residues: CASRPPGLAGGSSYNEQFF. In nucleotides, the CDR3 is TGTGCCAGCAGACCACCGGGACTAGCGGGGGGTAGCTCCTACAATGAGCAGTTCTTC.

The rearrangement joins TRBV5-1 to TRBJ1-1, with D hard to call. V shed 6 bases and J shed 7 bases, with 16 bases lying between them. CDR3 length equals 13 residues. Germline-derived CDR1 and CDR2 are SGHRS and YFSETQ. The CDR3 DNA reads TGCGCCAGCAAGGAGGGATCATCGGATGAAGCTTTCTTT. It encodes CASKEGSSDEAFF.

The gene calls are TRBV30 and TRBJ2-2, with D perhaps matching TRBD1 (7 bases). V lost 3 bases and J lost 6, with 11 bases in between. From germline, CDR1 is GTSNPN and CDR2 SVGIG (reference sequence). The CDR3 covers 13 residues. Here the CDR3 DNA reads TGTGCCTGGAGCCAGGGGGGCCCCGGGGAGCTGTTTTTT. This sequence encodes CAWSQGGPGELFF.

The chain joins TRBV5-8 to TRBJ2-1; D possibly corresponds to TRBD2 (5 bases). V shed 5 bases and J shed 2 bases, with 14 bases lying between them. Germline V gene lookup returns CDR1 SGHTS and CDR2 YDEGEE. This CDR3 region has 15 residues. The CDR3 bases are TGTGCCAGCAGATTAGCACGGGGAGCCTACAATGAGCAGTTCTTC. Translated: CASRLARGAYNEQFF.